One sample yielded the 21 T cell receptor beta chains listed below, sequenced in a study of CD8+CD57+ T cells in acquired aplastic anemia (dated by TCRdb to the late 2010s). This sample was sequenced with an Illumina HiSeq 2000. Genomic DNA served as template for TCR beta VDJ combination and CDR3 sequence profiling. TCRdb trimmed the raw reads at Q25, called clones with MiXCR and kept productive beta chains. All rows with the same CDR3 protein become a single entry with the most common DNA and genes. For this sample the table gives roughly 180,000 distinct CDR3 sequences, of which nearly 50% were detected only once. The ten most abundant clones make up 10% to 15% of the sample. The patients picked for sequencing were ones in whom flow cytometry had shown an expansion of CD8+CD57+ cells. Sequenced sample: sorted CD4+, CD8+, or CD8+CD57+ T cells (not recorded which) from PBMCs. The receptors shown here come from a human donor with aplastic anemia.

Regarding this clonotype: Relative to the germline gene, one junction end is altered; a read error may explain this. The chain recombines TRBV24-1 with TRBJ1-2, with D possibly called TRBD1 or TRBD2 (5 bases each). The J call is uncertain, as TRBJ2-1 better fits the DNA end. The CDR3 spans 12 residues. The germline V gene encodes CDR1 KGHDR and CDR2 SFDVKD. The CDR3 is CATLRDRDEQFF. In DNA form, the CDR3 reads TGCGCCACCCTGAGGGACCGGGATGAGCAGTTCTTC.

The chain couples TRBV25-1 to TRBJ2-2; D is perhaps TRBD2 (6 bases). Germline loops: CDR1 MGHDK, CDR2 SYGVNS. This CDR3 spans 15 amino acids. The germline V and J ends were trimmed by 1 base and 5 bases, with 11 bases remaining between them. CDR3 in amino acids: CASSEWRERTGELFF. The CDR3 DNA sequence: TGTGCCAGCAGTGAATGGAGGGAGCGAACCGGGGAGCTGTTTTTT. Looking up the rest from reference TRBV25-1 and TRBJ2-2 gives the full variable domain: EADIYQTPRYLVIGTGKKITLECSQTMGHDKMYWYQQDPGMELHLIHYSYGVNSTEKGDLSSESTVSRIRTEHFPLTLESARPSHTSQYLCASSEWRERTGELFFGEGSRLTVL.

Of note for this clonotype: The conserved phenylalanine or tryptophan normally closing the CDR3 is absent here, so this likely arose from a read error. No DNA is shown, since the ends of the CDR3 on it are uncertain; the CDR3 is the one TCRdb lists. The rearrangement uses TRBV20-1 and TRBJ2-2; TRBD2, the table's D call, lacks a check against the DNA. The CDR3 is 15 residues long, ends included. Germline lookup yields CDR1 DFQATT and CDR2 SNEGSKA (reference sequence). CDR3 loop: CSASGGGASTGELVS.

The rearrangement links TRBV7-8 to TRBJ2-7; D is unclear. The CDR3 runs 12 residues. Per the germline V gene, CDR1 is SGHVS and CDR2 is FQNEAQ. V was clipped by 3 bases and J by 4 bases, with 7 bases between them. CDR3 bases: TGTGCCAGCAGCTTTACAGAGTACGAGCAGTACTTC. Protein sequence: CASSFTEYEQYF.

The chain joins TRBV25-1 to TRBJ1-1, with D unclear. Germline CDR1 reads MGHDK; CDR2 reads SYGVNS. The CDR3 spans 12 residues. With 7 bases removed from V and 5 bases from J, the gap between germline ends came to 11 bases. In nucleotides, the CDR3 is TGTGCCAGCAATACTGACGCTACTGAAGCTTTCTTT. It translates to CASNTDATEAFF. Filled out from reference TRBV25-1 and TRBJ1-1, the complete variable domain reads EADIYQTPRYLVIGTGKKITLECSQTMGHDKMYWYQQDPGMELHLIHYSYGVNSTEKGDLSSESTVSRIRTEHFPLTLESARPSHTSQYLCASNTDATEAFFGQGTRLTVV.

This chain uses TRBV7-3 with TRBJ2-2; maybe TRBD1 (5 bases). Trimming removed 8 bases at V and 6 bases at J, with 10 bases between. The CDR3 is 12 amino acids. Germline V gene lookup returns CDR1 SGHTA and CDR2 FQGTGA. In DNA form, the CDR3 reads TGTGCCAGCTCAGGGTCAGCCGGGGAGCTGTTTTTT. This translates into CASSGSAGELFF. The entire variable domain, with the rest obtained from reference TRBV7-3 and TRBJ2-2, is as follows: GAGVSQTPSNKVTEKGKYVELRCDPISGHTALYWYRQSLGQGPEFLIYFQGTGAADDSGLPNDRFFAVRPEGSVSTLKIQRTERGDSAVYLCASSGSAGELFFGEGSRLTVL.

This clonotype showed up many times. The chain carries TRBV11-1 and TRBJ1-3; no firm D call. Deletions cut 5 bases from V and 0 bases from J, with 14 bases between. The germline CDR1 and CDR2 sequences are SGHAT and FQDESV (reference sequence). This CDR3 contains 16 residues. The CDR3 DNA is TGTGCCAGCAGCCGAAGGGCCCCCAGCTCTGGAAACACCATATATTTT. Protein product: CASSRRAPSSGNTIYF. Variable domain in full (rest from reference TRBV11-1 and TRBJ1-3): EAEVAQSPRYKITEKSQAVAFWCDPISGHATLYWYRQILGQGPELLVQFQDESVVDDSQLPKDRFSAERLKGVDSTLKIQPAELGDSAMYLCASSRRAPSSGNTIYFGEGSWLTVV.

This clonotype occurred many times. The chain links TRBV20-1 to TRBJ2-2; D could derive from TRBD1 or TRBD2 (5 bases each). CDR3 length: 16 residues. V lost 3 bases, J lost 0 bases, and 14 bases lay in between. Per germline, CDR1 DFQATT and CDR2 SNEGSKA (reference sequence). The CDR3 sequence is CSARRPGTPNTGELFF. The CDR3 DNA sequence: TGCAGTGCTAGGCGCCCCGGGACGCCGAACACCGGGGAGCTGTTTTTT.

V and J are TRBV24-1 and TRBJ2-1; D could derive from TRBD1 or TRBD2 (5 bases each). The CDR3 has 14 residues. CDR1 KGHDR and CDR2 SFDVKD come from the germline V gene. V lost 5 bases, J lost 0 bases, and 7 bases lay in between. The CDR3 reads CATSVGTSYNEQFF. The DNA of the CDR3 is TGTGCCACCAGTGTTGGGACCTCCTACAATGAGCAGTTCTTC.

CDR3 nucleotides: TGTGCCAGCAGCTTGGCCCCACTAGCGAAAGCGTCCGAGCAGTACTTC. It codes for CASSLAPLAKASEQYF. The chain recombines TRBV5-5 with TRBJ2-7; 7 bases agree with TRBD2. Trimming took 0 bases from V and 6 from J; bases not matched to a gene: 12. CDR3 length: 16 residues. Germline CDR1 reads SGHKS; CDR2 reads YYEKEE (reference sequence).

CDR3 nucleotide sequence: TGTGCCGCGACTAGCGGGGGAAACAATGAGCAGTTCTTC. Translating gives CAATSGGNNEQFF. The rearrangement links TRBV10-3 to TRBJ2-1, with 12 nucleotides matching TRBD2. Germline loops: CDR1 ENHRY, CDR2 SYGVKD. The CDR3 contains 13 residues. V lost 11 bases and J lost 5; bases outside the gene matches: 4.

This clonotype was counted only a few times. The genes are TRBV2 and TRBJ2-6, with a weak D call TRBD1 (5 bases). The CDR3 consists of 18 residues. The ends were cut back, 2 bases at V and 4 bases at J, with 18 bases in the middle. The germline gives CDR1 SNHLY, CDR2 FYNNEI. DNA of the CDR3: TGTGCCAGCAGTGAATCCCCTTACAGGACCCCAGGGGCCAACGTCCTGACTTTC. Translating it yields CASSESPYRTPGANVLTF.

Of note for this clonotype: A junction boundary mismatches the germline segment, possibly from a read error. This chain uses TRBV7-3 with TRBJ2-2, with 7 bases identical to TRBD2. The CDR3 runs 11 residues. Germline V CDR1 and CDR2: SGHTA, FQGTGA. The CDR3 bases are TGTGCCAGCAGGCCGGGCGGGGGGCTGTTTTTT. Its translation: CASRPGGGLFF. Full variable domain (outside the CDR3, taken from reference TRBV7-3 and TRBJ2-2): GAGVSQTPSNKVTEKGKYVELRCDPISGHTALYWYRQSLGQGPEFLIYFQGTGAADDSGLPNDRFFAVRPEGSVSTLKIQRTERGDSAVYLCASRPGGGLFFGEGSRLTVL.

The CDR3 bases are TGTGCCAGCAGCTCCAGGGTGACTAGCGGGGGAAGTACGCAGTATTTT. Protein product: CASSSRVTSGGSTQYF. The gene calls are TRBV7-8 and TRBJ2-3, with 12 bases fitting TRBD2. Germline assignment: CDR1 SGHVS and CDR2 FQNEAQ. This CDR3 comprises 16 residues. V gave up 4 bases and J gave up 8 bases; unmatched junction bases: 10.

The table lists this clonotype with many counts. Here the CDR3 DNA reads TGCAGTGCTAAAGCAGGGCAGGGGAATGATGGCTACACCTTC. The encoded protein is CSAKAGQGNDGYTF. V is TRBV20-1 and J is TRBJ1-2; TRBD1 is a possible D gene (6 bases). The CDR3 runs to 14 residues. The V end lost 4 bases, the J end lost 6 bases, and 18 bases lay between the germline ends. The V gene's germline CDR1 is DFQATT and CDR2 SNEGSKA (reference sequence).

This clonotype has only a few counts. The rearrangement joins TRBV24-1 to TRBJ2-5; maybe TRBD1 (5 bases). CDR1 and CDR2 (germline): KGHDR, SFDVKD. V was pared by 0 bases and J by 4 bases, with 8 bases between. This CDR3 has 14 amino acids. CDR3 DNA sequence: TGTGCCACCAGTGATTTGGCTCAGGGAGAGACCCAGTACTTC. Its translation: CATSDLAQGETQYF.

This clonotype was seen a handful of times. The rearrangement uses TRBV12-3 or TRBV12-4 and TRBJ1-1, with TRBD1 matching over 8 bases. V lost 4 bases, J lost 1 base, and 5 bases stayed unmatched. The CDR3 sequence is 15 residues long. The CDR3 region is CASSSRGQGNTEAFF. The DNA for the CDR3 is TGTGCCAGCAGTTCCCGAGGACAGGGGAACACTGAAGCTTTCTTT.

This clonotype was seen many times. The chain links TRBV7-8 to TRBJ1-3, with 7 bases aligning to TRBD1. V gave up 5 bases and J gave up 4 bases; unmatched junction bases: 11. This CDR3 is built from 16 residues. CDR1 and CDR2 (germline): SGHVS, FQNEAQ. The CDR3 reads CASSPSRGMFGNTIYF. The CDR3 nucleotides read TGTGCCAGCAGCCCGAGCAGGGGGATGTTCGGAAACACCATATATTTT.

Comment on this clonotype: One base away lies a much larger clone, so this may be a sequencing read error. The chain carries TRBV4-1 and TRBJ2-1; a possible D gene is TRBD2 (7 bases). Deletions cut 0 bases from V and 7 bases from J, with 16 bases between. The CDR3 is 16 residues long. Germline CDR1 reads MGHRA; CDR2 reads YSYEKL. CDR3 in DNA: TGCGCCAGCAGCCAAGAAGTGGGGGGGCTTCCGAATGAGCAGTTCTTC. Its translation is CASSQEVGGLPNEQFF.

The table lists this clonotype with a count of one. The rearrangement links TRBV24-1 to TRBJ2-1, with no clear D. The CDR3 loop spans 15 amino acids. Germline-derived CDR1 and CDR2 are KGHDR and SFDVKD. V was cut by 4 bases and J by 3 bases, with 12 bases left in between. The CDR3 nucleotides are TGTGCCACCAGTGAGTCTAGATCGGTCTACAATGAGCAGTTCTTC. This codes for CATSESRSVYNEQFF.

Note on this clonotype: This clone may be a read error of a much larger clone one base away. This rearrangement joins TRBV5-8 to TRBJ1-1, with D perhaps matching TRBD1 (5 bases). Trimming left V 0 bases short and J 1 base short, with 10 bases between. The CDR3 consists of 15 residues. CDR1 SGHTS and CDR2 YDEGEE come from the germline V gene. The CDR3 spells CASSLGAGTNTEAFF. The DNA of the CDR3 is TGTGCCAGCAGCTTGGGTGCGGGGACGAACACTGAAGCTTTCTTT.